This TCR beta chain was recovered during a study of T cell repertoires in cytomegalovirus infection. This clonotype occurred a few times. One entry per CDR3 protein results from TCRdb running MiXCR on the reads. The data contain 200,000 to 250,000 distinct CDR3 sequences, 6% to 8% of them seen just once; the ten biggest clones take up 5.5% to 6.5%. The ends were cut back, 4 bases at V and 7 bases at J, with 6 bases in the middle. CDR1 SNHLY and CDR2 FYNNEI come from the germline V gene. The CDR3 extends over 11 amino acids. The genes are TRBV2 and TRBJ2-3; D unresolved. The receptor's source is a human donor in good health (CMV status not recorded). Some clones in this sample may be carry-over from other donors' samples. The sequenced sample was PBMCs. The CDR3 nucleotides read TGTGCCAGCAGTGCAGAGAATACGCAGTATTTT. Its translation: CASSAENTQYF.